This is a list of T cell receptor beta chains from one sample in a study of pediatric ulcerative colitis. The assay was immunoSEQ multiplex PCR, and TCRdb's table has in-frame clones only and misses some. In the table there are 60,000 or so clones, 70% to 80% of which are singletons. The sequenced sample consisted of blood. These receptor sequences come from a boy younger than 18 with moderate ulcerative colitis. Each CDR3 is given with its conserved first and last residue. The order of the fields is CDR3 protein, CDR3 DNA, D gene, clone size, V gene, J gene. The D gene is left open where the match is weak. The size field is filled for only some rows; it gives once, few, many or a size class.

CDR3 protein: CASSQGGLQETQYF
CDR3 DNA: TGCGCCAGCAGCCAAGGGGGCCTGCAAGAGACCCAGTACTTC
D gene: .
clone size: .
V gene: TRBV4-1
J gene: TRBJ2-5

CDR3 protein: CASSEPGKSGVYEQYF
CDR3 DNA: TGTGCCAGCAGTGAACCAGGCAAAAGCGGGGTCTACGAGCAGTACTTC
D gene: TRBD2
clone size: .
V gene: TRBV6-1
J gene: TRBJ2-7

CDR3 protein: CAWSPGVQVNEQFF
CDR3 DNA: TGTGCCTGGAGTCCAGGGGTTCAGGTTAATGAGCAGTTCTTC
D gene: .
clone size: .
V gene: TRBV30
J gene: TRBJ2-1

CDR3 protein: CASSSTGTGEIDYGYTF
CDR3 DNA: TGTGCCAGCAGCTCAACCGGGACAGGGGAGATAGACTATGGCTACACCTTC
D gene: TRBD1
clone size: .
V gene: TRBV13
J gene: TRBJ1-2

CDR3 protein: CASSRERTSTDTQYF
CDR3 DNA: TGTGCCAGCTCACGGGAGCGCACCAGCACAGATACGCAGTATTTT
D gene: .
clone size: once
V gene: TRBV18
J gene: TRBJ2-3

CDR3 protein: CASSFLSAQETQYF
CDR3 DNA: TGTGCCAGCAGCTTCCTCTCGGCTCAAGAGACCCAGTACTTC
D gene: .
clone size: .
V gene: TRBV7-2
J gene: TRBJ2-5

CDR3 protein: CASSVGSSGNTIYF
CDR3 DNA: TGTGCCAGCAGCGTAGGGTCCTCTGGAAACACCATATATTTT
D gene: .
clone size: once
V gene: TRBV9
J gene: TRBJ1-3

CDR3 protein: CSVNQGAGYTF
CDR3 DNA: TGCAGCGTTAACCAGGGCGCCGGCTACACCTTC
D gene: .
clone size: .
V gene: TRBV29-1
J gene: TRBJ1-2

CDR3 protein: CASSLFPGQRETQYF
CDR3 DNA: TGTGCCAGCAGCTTATTCCCGGGACAGAGGGAGACCCAGTACTTC
D gene: TRBD1
clone size: once
V gene: TRBV7-3
J gene: TRBJ2-5

CDR3 protein: CAWSVRFNRALYEQYF
CDR3 DNA: TGTGCCTGGAGTGTACGGTTCAACAGAGCCCTGTACGAGCAGTACTTC
D gene: .
clone size: once
V gene: TRBV30
J gene: TRBJ2-7

CDR3 protein: CASRPERSTEAFF
CDR3 DNA: TGTGCCAGCAGGCCTGAGAGGAGCACTGAAGCTTTCTTT
D gene: .
clone size: .
V gene: TRBV2
J gene: TRBJ1-1

CDR3 protein: CASSLRNTEAFF
CDR3 DNA: TGTGCCAGCAGTCTTAGGAACACTGAAGCTTTCTTT
D gene: .
clone size: few
V gene: TRBV6-6
J gene: TRBJ1-1

CDR3 protein: CASQGAGELFF
CDR3 DNA: TGTGCCAGCCAAGGCGCCGGGGAGCTGTTTTTT
D gene: .
clone size: .
V gene: TRBV18
J gene: TRBJ2-2

CDR3 protein: CASSFYTGGAGYGYTF
CDR3 DNA: TGTGCCAGCAGCTTCTACACAGGGGGCGCAGGCTATGGCTACACCTTC
D gene: TRBD1
clone size: .
V gene: TRBV5-6
J gene: TRBJ1-2

CDR3 protein: CAISDSNPRNRGNEQFF
CDR3 DNA: TGTGCCATCAGTGACTCGAATCCCCGTAATAGGGGGAATGAGCAGTTCTTC
D gene: .
clone size: .
V gene: TRBV10-3
J gene: TRBJ2-1

CDR3 protein: CASSPTLRESNEQYF
CDR3 DNA: TGTGCCAGCAGTCCCACATTGAGGGAATCCAACGAGCAGTACTTC
D gene: .
clone size: once
V gene: TRBV27
J gene: TRBJ2-7

CDR3 protein: CASSSARLGYEQYF
CDR3 DNA: TGTGCCAGCAGTTCCGCCAGGTTGGGCTACGAGCAGTACTTC
D gene: .
clone size: once
V gene: TRBV27
J gene: TRBJ2-7

CDR3 protein: CASAEGDPNQPQHF
CDR3 DNA: TGTGCCAGCGCTGAGGGGGATCCCAATCAGCCCCAGCATTTT
D gene: .
clone size: .
V gene: TRBV6-1
J gene: TRBJ1-5

CDR3 protein: CASSSRSGANVLTF
CDR3 DNA: TGTGCCAGCAGCTCCCGCTCTGGGGCCAACGTCCTGACTTTC
D gene: .
clone size: once
V gene: TRBV5-4
J gene: TRBJ2-6

CDR3 protein: CAWSVNSWNTEAFF
CDR3 DNA: TGTGCCTGGAGTGTTAACTCCTGGAACACTGAAGCTTTCTTT
D gene: .
clone size: .
V gene: TRBV30
J gene: TRBJ1-1

CDR3 protein: CASSSPGQGKGEKLFF
CDR3 DNA: TGTGCCAGCAGTTCCCCGGGACAGGGCAAGGGTGAAAAACTGTTTTTT
D gene: TRBD1
clone size: .
V gene: TRBV6-5
J gene: TRBJ1-4

CDR3 protein: CASRGLAKNIQYF
CDR3 DNA: TGTGCCAGCAGGGGGCTAGCCAAAAACATTCAGTACTTC
D gene: .
clone size: .
V gene: TRBV2
J gene: TRBJ2-4

CDR3 protein: CASSLEQGVMNTGELFF
CDR3 DNA: TGCGCCAGCAGCCTAGAACAGGGTGTAATGAACACCGGGGAGCTGTTTTTT
D gene: .
clone size: once
V gene: TRBV5-1
J gene: TRBJ2-2

CDR3 protein: CSVEEGFAETAYEQYF
CDR3 DNA: TGCAGCGTTGAAGAAGGGTTTGCGGAAACTGCCTACGAGCAGTACTTC
D gene: .
clone size: .
V gene: TRBV29-1
J gene: TRBJ2-7

CDR3 protein: CASWGSWAGDTQYF
CDR3 DNA: TGTGCCAGCTGGGGCTCCTGGGCGGGAGATACGCAGTATTTT
D gene: .
clone size: .
V gene: TRBV6-5
J gene: TRBJ2-3

CDR3 protein: CASSLRGAQETQYF
CDR3 DNA: TGTGCCAGCAGCTTACGGGGGGCCCAAGAGACCCAGTACTTC
D gene: .
clone size: .
V gene: TRBV7-2
J gene: TRBJ2-5

CDR3 protein: CASSEELLISGKTQYF
CDR3 DNA: TGTGCCAGCAGTGAAGAACTCCTAATTTCGGGGAAGACCCAGTACTTC
D gene: .
clone size: .
V gene: TRBV25-1
J gene: TRBJ2-5

CDR3 protein: CASSPLAGGSYEQYF
CDR3 DNA: TGTGCCAGCAGCCCACTAGCGGGAGGATCGTACGAGCAGTACTTC
D gene: TRBD2
clone size: once
V gene: TRBV6-5
J gene: TRBJ2-7